This TCR beta chain was profiled in a study of CD8+ T cells in alopecia areata. Study details: Approximately 6-10-week-old female C3H/HeJ mice were grafted with skin from spontaneously alopecic approximately 6-13-month-old C3H/HeJ graft donors. Study-level findings and limits: Besides other cells, scalp samples also yield sequences of resident alphabeta T cells from normal skin.

Comment on this clone: Its antigen is still unknown. Gene names are the mouse ones. The read ends 4 residues shy of where the CDR3 ends; the end is completed using the germline J gene. The sample has other DNA sequences that encode this CDR3 too.

Cells that came from pooled cutaneous lymph nodes were sorted using CD4, CD8alpha, NKG2D, NKG2ACE and other markers. From germline, CDR1 is NNHNN and CDR2 SYGAGS (reference sequence). The V and J ends lost 5 bases and 0 bases respectively, with 7 bases between them. The CDR3 runs 13 residues. Investigators isolated RNA and reverse transcribed it into cDNA to act as the sequencing template. Produced via immunoSEQ multiplex PCR; TCRdb's table is partial and in-frame only. The specimen has 200,000 to 300,000 clones, none found just once. The sequence derives from a C3H/HeJ mouse with alopecia areata. Mouse MHC haplotype: H2-k. The rearrangement links TRBV13-2 to TRBJ2-5, with D hard to call. The source material was CD4+ T cells sorted from a lymph node. The DNA read from the CDR3 is TGTGCCAGCGGAAACAGTAACCAAGAC. As protein: CASGNSNQD. The CDR3 in its entirety is CASGNSNQDTQYF.